A selection of T cell receptor beta chains follows, all from one sample in a study of T cells in Graves' hyperthyroidism and ophthalmopathy. TCRdb passed the multiplex PCR reads through MiXCR, listing each CDR3 protein once. The profile covers nearly 600,000 distinct CDR3 sequences, with about 15% appearing a single time and roughly 5.5% taken by the ten largest. The sample consisted of blood. These receptors were collected from a woman in her thirties with Graves' hyperthyroidism that later progressed to Graves' ophthalmopathy. Both conserved end residues are part of each CDR3. A D gene is named only where the DNA matches it firmly. Size tells how often a clone was seen (once, few, many) or the class of an expanded clone, and some rows leave it out.

D: TRBD1
size: .
J: TRBJ1-3
V: TRBV12-3/TRBV12-4
DNA: TGTGCCAGCAGGAGACAGGGCAGCTCTGGAAACACCATATATTTT
CDR3: CASRRQGSSGNTIYF

D: TRBD2
size: .
J: TRBJ2-1
V: TRBV5-6
DNA: TGTGCCAGCATCCTACTAGCGGGACCCCTCAATGAGCAGTTCTTC
CDR3: CASILLAGPLNEQFF

D: TRBD1
size: .
J: TRBJ2-7
V: TRBV20-1
DNA: TGCAGTGCGAGGGACAGGGTGGGGTACGAGCAGTACTTC
CDR3: CSARDRVGYEQYF

D: TRBD1
size: many
J: TRBJ2-5
V: TRBV11-2
DNA: TGTGCCAGCAGCCTCAGATCAGGGGGCTGGGAGACCCAGTACTTC
CDR3: CASSLRSGGWETQYF

D: TRBD2
size: .
J: TRBJ2-1
V: TRBV12-3/TRBV12-4
DNA: TGTGCCAGCAGTTTATATGGACTAGCGGGAGGTTACAATGAGCAGTTCTTC
CDR3: CASSLYGLAGGYNEQFF

D: TRBD2
size: many
J: TRBJ2-1
V: TRBV11-2
DNA: TGTGCCAGCTTGACTAGCGTGTACAATGAGCAGTTCTTC
CDR3: CASLTSVYNEQFF

D: .
size: .
J: TRBJ1-1
V: TRBV20-1
DNA: TGCAGTGCCAAATTTCTCAGTGGGAACACTGAAGCTTTCTTT
CDR3: CSAKFLSGNTEAFF

D: TRBD2
size: .
J: TRBJ2-3
V: TRBV4-3
DNA: TGCGCCAGCAGCCAAAAACAACCGGGACTAGCGCCGACTAGCACAGATACGCAGTATTTT
CDR3: CASSQKQPGLAPTSTDTQYF

D: .
size: many
J: TRBJ2-1
V: TRBV24-1
DNA: TGTGCCACCAGTGATCCCGGACCCTACAACAATGAGCAGTTCTTC
CDR3: CATSDPGPYNNEQFF

D: TRBD2
size: few
J: TRBJ2-5
V: TRBV10-3
DNA: TGTGCCATCAGTGAAAGGGCCCTAACAGGGACTAGCGGTTATCTCTACTTC
CDR3: CAISERALTGTSGYLYF

D: .
size: many
J: TRBJ1-5
V: TRBV9
DNA: TGTGCCAGCAGCGCGACCGGCACTCATCAGCCCCAGCATTTT
CDR3: CASSATGTHQPQHF

D: TRBD1
size: .
J: TRBJ2-5
V: TRBV4-1
DNA: TGCGCCAGCAGCCAAGCCAGGGGGCAAGAGACCCAGTACTTC
CDR3: CASSQARGQETQYF

D: .
size: many
J: TRBJ2-7
V: TRBV27
DNA: TGTGCCAGCAGTTTATCCCGCCAGGTCGGGGAGCAGTACTTC
CDR3: CASSLSRQVGEQYF

D: TRBD1
size: .
J: TRBJ2-1
V: TRBV5-1
DNA: TGCGCCAGCAGCTTCCGGGACAGGGGAAGGAATGAGCAGTTCTTC
CDR3: CASSFRDRGRNEQFF

D: .
size: many
J: TRBJ2-7
V: TRBV7-9
DNA: TGTGCCAGCAGCTTAGTGGGAGTCCCCTCATTGGGTGACGAGCAGTACTTC
CDR3: CASSLVGVPSLGDEQYF

D: TRBD1
size: .
J: TRBJ2-2
V: TRBV24-1
DNA: TGTGCCACCAGTGACTATGGGACAGGGGGCGCGAACACCGGGGAGCTGTTTTTT
CDR3: CATSDYGTGGANTGELFF

D: TRBD1
size: many
J: TRBJ1-4
V: TRBV9
DNA: TGTGCCAGCAGCGTAGCCCCCGGGACAGGGGGCGATGAAAAACTGTTTTTT
CDR3: CASSVAPGTGGDEKLFF

D: .
size: many
J: TRBJ1-5
V: TRBV24-1
DNA: TGTGCCACCAGTTCAACAGGGAATCAGCCCCAGCATTTT
CDR3: CATSSTGNQPQHF

D: .
size: .
J: TRBJ2-1
V: TRBV12-3/TRBV12-4
DNA: TGTGCCAGCATTCCTGGGGGGAATGAGCAGTTCTTC
CDR3: CASIPGGNEQFF

D: .
size: .
J: TRBJ2-1
V: TRBV6-1
DNA: TGTGCCAGCTTCCTCGGGGGCGGCTTTGAGCAGTTCTTC
CDR3: CASFLGGGFEQFF

D: .
size: few
J: TRBJ2-2
V: TRBV9
DNA: TGTGCCAGCAGCCCCCCGGTTGGGGGGAACACCGGGGAGCTGTTTTTT
CDR3: CASSPPVGGNTGELFF

D: .
size: many
J: TRBJ1-3
V: TRBV20-1
DNA: TGCAGTGCTTGGACTCTTTCTGGAAACACCATATATTTT
CDR3: CSAWTLSGNTIYF